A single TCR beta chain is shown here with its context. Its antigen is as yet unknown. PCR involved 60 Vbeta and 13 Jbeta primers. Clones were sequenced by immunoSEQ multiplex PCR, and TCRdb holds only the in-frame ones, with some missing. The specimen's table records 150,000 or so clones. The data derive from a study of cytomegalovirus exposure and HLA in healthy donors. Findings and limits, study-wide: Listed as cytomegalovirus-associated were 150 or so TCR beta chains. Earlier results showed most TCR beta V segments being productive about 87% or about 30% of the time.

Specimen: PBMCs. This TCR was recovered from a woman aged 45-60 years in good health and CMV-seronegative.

The CDR3 nucleotides read TGTGCCAGCAGCGTAACAGGGTTCGGGAATGAAAAACTGTTTTTT. This encodes CASSVTGFGNEKLFF. V and J are TRBV11-1 and TRBJ1-4, with D perhaps matching TRBD1 (6 bases). The CDR3 spans 15 residues. The germline V gene has CDR1 SGHAT and CDR2 FQDESV (reference sequence). Between the trimmed V and J ends, which lost 5 bases and 5 bases, there was a span of 15 bases.